This T cell receptor beta chain came from a study of Tregs in tolerant kidney transplant recipients. Turning to the study itself: CD4+CD25+CD127- cells came from approximately 3-day belatacept mixed lymphocyte reactions, some with approximately 5-day graft donor restimulation. Sorting used antibodies to exclude donor cells. Study-wide points: Expanding Tregs on activated donor B cells appeared to best identify donor-specific TCRbeta clones. The small number of patients limits these findings pending further validation.

This clone was observed a handful of times. The antigen remains undetermined. Trimming took off 0 bases at V and 3 bases at J, with 6 bases between the two ends. The germline CDR1 and CDR2 sequences are SGHRS and YFSETQ. CDR3 length equals 13 residues. Here immunoSEQ multiplex PCR was the method, and the copy in TCRdb shows in-frame clones only, minus some. Of about 31,000 clones in the sample, 70% to 85% were seen once. Sequenced: Tregs from blood cultured with allogeneic cells. The V call is TRBV5-1, the J call TRBJ1-2; no clear D gene. The sequence came from a human donor in good health. As DNA, the CDR3 is TGCGCCAGCAGCTTGGACGGGGACTATGGCTACACCTTC. Residues: CASSLDGDYGYTF.